This T cell receptor beta chain was profiled in a study of control samples from healthy donors and cancer patients. Germline CDR1 reads LNHDA; CDR2 reads SQIVND (reference sequence). The J segment lost 3 bases and the V segment lost 5 bases, leaving 4 bases of the junction unmatched. The CDR3 is 15 residues long. Clones were sequenced by immunoSEQ multiplex PCR, and TCRdb holds only the in-frame ones, with some missing. The sample consists of approximately 100,000 clones, approximately 82% of them appearing once. The chain employs TRBV19 and TRBJ1-6, with TRBD1 matching 7 bases. Specimen: blood. The receptor's source is a man in his 60s in good health. This CDR3 reads CASSWTGDYNSPLHF. The CDR3 DNA reads TGTGCCAGTAGTTGGACAGGTGACTATAATTCACCCCTCCACTTT. The full variable domain, rest sourced from reference TRBV19 and TRBJ1-6, is DGGITQSPKYLFRKEGQNVTLSCEQNLNHDAMYWYRQDPGQGLRLIYYSQIVNDFQKGDIAEGYSVSREKKESFPLTVTSAQKNPTAFYLCASSWTGDYNSPLHFGNGTRLTVT.